Sequencing of this T cell receptor beta chain was carried out in a study of T cell responses to AZD1222 COVID-19 vaccine. Germline lookup yields CDR1 MNHEY and CDR2 SVGAGI. Trimming stripped 7 bases from V and 9 bases from J, with 19 bases between. CDR3 size: 15 residues. Profiled with immunoSEQ multiplex PCR; TCRdb holds only in-frame clones, not every one. In the table there are around 140,000 clones, approximately 90% of which are singletons. This sequence joins TRBV6-5 and TRBJ1-6, with D maybe TRBD1 (5 bases). Sample: peripheral blood, taken on day 0 of AZD1222 vaccination. The sequence came from an adult in good health. The CDR3 here is CASTIGPVGGSPLHF. DNA for the CDR3: TGTGCCAGCACCATCGGCCCCGTTGGGGGTTCACCCCTCCACTTT.